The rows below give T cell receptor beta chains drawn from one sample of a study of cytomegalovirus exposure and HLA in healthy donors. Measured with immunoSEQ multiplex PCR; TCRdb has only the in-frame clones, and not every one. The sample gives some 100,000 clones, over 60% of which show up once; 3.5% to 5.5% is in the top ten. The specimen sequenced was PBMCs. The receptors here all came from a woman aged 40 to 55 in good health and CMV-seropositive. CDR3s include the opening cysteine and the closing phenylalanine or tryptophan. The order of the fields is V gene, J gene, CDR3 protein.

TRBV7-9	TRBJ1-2	CASSEIEANYGYTF
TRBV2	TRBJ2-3	CASRTGGITDTQYF
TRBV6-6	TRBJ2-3	CASKGSGRGTDTQYF
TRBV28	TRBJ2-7	CASSSLLPYEQYF
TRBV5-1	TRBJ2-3	CASSSRGGGTDTQYF
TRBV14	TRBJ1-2	CASSSGQGSTAYGYTF
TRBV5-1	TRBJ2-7	CASSEDGLRAGEQYF
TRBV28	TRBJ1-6	CASSLVSSPLHF
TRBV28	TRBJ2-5	CASSRDSDQETQYF
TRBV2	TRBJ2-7	CASSDYRASSYEQYF
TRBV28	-	CASSQTSGVSYEQYF
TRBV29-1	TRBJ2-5	CSVEPDRGDWQETQYF
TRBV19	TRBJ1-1	CASSIELVEAFF
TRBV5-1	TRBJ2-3	CASKLAGIPDTQYF
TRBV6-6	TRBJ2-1	CASSDSSGSYNEQFF
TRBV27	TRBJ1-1	CASSPTGFLGTEAFF
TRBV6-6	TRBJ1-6	CASSYGGDPNSPLHF
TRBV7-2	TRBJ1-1	CASSLDRGEAFF
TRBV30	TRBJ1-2	CAWSVQGASGSPYTF
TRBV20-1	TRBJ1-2	CSARDTYGYTF
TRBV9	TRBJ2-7	CASSFSSGPYEQYF
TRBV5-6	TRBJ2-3	CASSLSRGGDTQYF
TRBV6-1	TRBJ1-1	CASRRQGASGTEAFF
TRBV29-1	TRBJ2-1	CSVDSGPNEQFF
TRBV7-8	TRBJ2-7	CASTGHSIYEQYF
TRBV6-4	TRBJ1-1	CASSDDFTTEAFF
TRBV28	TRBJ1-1	CASSLRRLGTGTMGEAFF
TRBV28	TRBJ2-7	CASSYPLGVRLADSYEQYF
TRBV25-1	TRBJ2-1	CASSSWEGGDEQFF
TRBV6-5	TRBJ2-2	CASSYSVSTGELFF
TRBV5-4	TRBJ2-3	CASSSSGTGTDTQYF
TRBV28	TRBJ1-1	CASSPGGNTEAFF
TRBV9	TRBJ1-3	CASSVDFPGNTIYF
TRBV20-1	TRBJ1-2	CSLPRGNGYTF
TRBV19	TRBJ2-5	CASSINGQGLWEAQYF
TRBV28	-	CASSSGTSGPYEQYF
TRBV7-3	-	CASSLWAPGQGVGEQYF
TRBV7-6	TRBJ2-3	CASSLGTGGGTDTQYF
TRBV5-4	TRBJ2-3	CASSSLAGEDTQYF
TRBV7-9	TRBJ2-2	CSSSFIAGELFF
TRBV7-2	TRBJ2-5	CASSFSRQGQETQYF
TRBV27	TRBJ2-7	CASSLRGTGGSYEQYF
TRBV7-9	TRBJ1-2	CASSRGHSGNYGYTF
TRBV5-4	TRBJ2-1	CASSLELAINEQFF
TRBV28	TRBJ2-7	CASTPGTSGRTSEQYF
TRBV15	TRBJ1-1	CATSRPESLQGTEAFF
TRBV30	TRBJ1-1	CAWSQGQGPAFF
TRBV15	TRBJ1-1	CATSQGATEAFF
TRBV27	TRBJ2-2	CASRDSVREMFF
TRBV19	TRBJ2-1	CASSIVAGAVDEQFF
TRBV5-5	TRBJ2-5	CASSRGATNEETQYF
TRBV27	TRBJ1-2	CASSPMGGYYGYTF
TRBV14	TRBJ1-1	CASSQFRGNTEAFF
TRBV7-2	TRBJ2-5	CASSLGGLQETQYF